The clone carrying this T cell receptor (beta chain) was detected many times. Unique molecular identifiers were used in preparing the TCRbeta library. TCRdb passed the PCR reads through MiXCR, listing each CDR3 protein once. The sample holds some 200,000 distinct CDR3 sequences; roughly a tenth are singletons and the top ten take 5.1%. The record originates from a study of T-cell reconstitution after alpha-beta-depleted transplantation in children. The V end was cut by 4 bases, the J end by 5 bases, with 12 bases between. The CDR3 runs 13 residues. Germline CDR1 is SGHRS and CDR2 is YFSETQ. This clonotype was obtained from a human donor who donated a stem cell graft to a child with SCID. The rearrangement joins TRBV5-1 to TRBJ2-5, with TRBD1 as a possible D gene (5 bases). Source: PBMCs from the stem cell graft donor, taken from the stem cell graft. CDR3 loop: CASSNQGLETQYF. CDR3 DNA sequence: TGCGCCAGCAGCAACCAGGGATTGGAGACCCAGTACTTC.